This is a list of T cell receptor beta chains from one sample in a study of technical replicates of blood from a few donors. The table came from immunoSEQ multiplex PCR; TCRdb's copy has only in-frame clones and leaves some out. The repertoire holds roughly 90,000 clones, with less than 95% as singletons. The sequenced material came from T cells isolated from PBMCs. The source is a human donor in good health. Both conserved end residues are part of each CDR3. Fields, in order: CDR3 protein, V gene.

cdr3_aa: CASSLDRGSPQHF; v_call: TRBV5-4
cdr3_aa: CASSPQGNSNQPQHF; v_call: TRBV7-8
cdr3_aa: CASSGTVGSYTF; v_call: TRBV2
cdr3_aa: CASSSSQGNTGELFF; v_call: TRBV7-7
cdr3_aa: CASSKTTGKDYGYTF; v_call: TRBV5-1
cdr3_aa: CASSGAGSLSYNGNQPQHF; v_call: TRBV2
cdr3_aa: CASSTSGKGTGELFF; v_call: TRBV2
cdr3_aa: CASSPRGTSGRANEQFF; v_call: TRBV5-6
cdr3_aa: CATSRDRLNRVNQPQHF; v_call: TRBV15
cdr3_aa: CASTRTSGDEKLFF; v_call: TRBV6-6
cdr3_aa: CASSSENYGYTF; v_call: TRBV4-2
cdr3_aa: CASSATAYEQFF; v_call: TRBV9
cdr3_aa: CASSQARGGFDEQFF; v_call: TRBV2
cdr3_aa: CAWSSSGGDTQYF; v_call: TRBV30
cdr3_aa: CASSYSATLAKNIQYF; v_call: TRBV6-5
cdr3_aa: CASSSSQGPFGYTF; v_call: TRBV7-2
cdr3_aa: CASSLAAREQFF; v_call: TRBV7-9
cdr3_aa: CARRQKDRVGCNQPQHF; v_call: TRBV5-3
cdr3_aa: CASSSQTGSDTQYF; v_call: TRBV13
cdr3_aa: CASSQSGDGTQYF; v_call: TRBV7-8
cdr3_aa: CASSFLGTGSGTEAFF; v_call: TRBV27
cdr3_aa: CASSLSKRLAASYEQYF; v_call: TRBV28
cdr3_aa: CASSSGEGGTF; v_call: TRBV28
cdr3_aa: CASSFPPGNGELFF; v_call: TRBV27
cdr3_aa: CASSLEGRYEQYF; v_call: TRBV27
cdr3_aa: CASSISDRSNEKLFF; v_call: TRBV19
cdr3_aa: CASSWTPRGEKLFF; v_call: TRBV7-9
cdr3_aa: CASARGGLAGMGTDTQYF; v_call: TRBV4-2
cdr3_aa: CASSEQGVLYEQYF; v_call: TRBV2
cdr3_aa: CASRASGLSYNEQFF; v_call: TRBV6-1
cdr3_aa: CASSPTSGRTDTQYF; v_call: TRBV9
cdr3_aa: CASSLEGTGLGYTF; v_call: TRBV7-9
cdr3_aa: CASSDLSRRSYEQYF; v_call: TRBV2
cdr3_aa: CASSPDGTGDIRDTQYF; v_call: TRBV5-4
cdr3_aa: CASSDPGTNSPLHF; v_call: TRBV2
cdr3_aa: CASTNARQVREQYF; v_call: TRBV2
cdr3_aa: CASSRKTSGGGNEQFF; v_call: TRBV9
cdr3_aa: CASSSQTVVLAKNIQYF; v_call: TRBV5-8
cdr3_aa: CASSLWLIGGPGQGWNGYTF; v_call: TRBV28
cdr3_aa: CAWIEQPGGPQHF; v_call: TRBV30
cdr3_aa: CASRKPTENTEAFF; v_call: TRBV6-5
cdr3_aa: CASSQGFETPNTEAFF; v_call: TRBV4-1
cdr3_aa: CASGLSLNLLNTGELFF; v_call: TRBV12-5
cdr3_aa: CASSPTGDRNQPQHF; v_call: TRBV5-1
cdr3_aa: CASTLMRGLGYGYTF; v_call: TRBV6-5
cdr3_aa: CASRQTDQDGYTF; v_call: TRBV10-3
cdr3_aa: CASSLRKTGATEAFF; v_call: TRBV5-4